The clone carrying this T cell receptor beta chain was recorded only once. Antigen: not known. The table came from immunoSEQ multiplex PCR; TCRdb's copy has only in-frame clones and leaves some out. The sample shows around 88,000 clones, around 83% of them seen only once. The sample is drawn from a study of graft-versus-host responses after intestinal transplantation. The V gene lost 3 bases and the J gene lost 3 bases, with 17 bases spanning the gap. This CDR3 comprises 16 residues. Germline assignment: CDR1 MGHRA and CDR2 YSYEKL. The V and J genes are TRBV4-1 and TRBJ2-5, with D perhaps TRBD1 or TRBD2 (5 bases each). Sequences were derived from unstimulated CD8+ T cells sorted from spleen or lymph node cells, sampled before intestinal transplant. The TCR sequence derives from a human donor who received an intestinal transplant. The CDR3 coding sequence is TGCGCCAGCAGCCACGCCATGGGGAGACAGAAAGAGACCCAGTACTTC. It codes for CASSHAMGRQKETQYF.